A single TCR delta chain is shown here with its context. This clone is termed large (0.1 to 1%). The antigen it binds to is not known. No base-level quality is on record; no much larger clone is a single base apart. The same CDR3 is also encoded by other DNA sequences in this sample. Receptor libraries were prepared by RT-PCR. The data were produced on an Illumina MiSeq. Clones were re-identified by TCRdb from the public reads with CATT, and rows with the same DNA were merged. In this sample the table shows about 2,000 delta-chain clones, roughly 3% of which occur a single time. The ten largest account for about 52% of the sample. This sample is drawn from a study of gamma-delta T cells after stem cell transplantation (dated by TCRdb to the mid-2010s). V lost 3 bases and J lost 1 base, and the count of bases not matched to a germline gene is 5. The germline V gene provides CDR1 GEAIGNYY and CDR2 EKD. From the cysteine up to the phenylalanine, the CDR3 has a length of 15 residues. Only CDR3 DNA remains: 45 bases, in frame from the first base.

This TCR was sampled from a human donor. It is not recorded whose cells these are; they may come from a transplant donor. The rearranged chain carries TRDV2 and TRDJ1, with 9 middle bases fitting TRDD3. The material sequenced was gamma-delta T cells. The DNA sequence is TGTGCCTGTGACCTACTGGGGGACCCCACCGATAAACTCATCTTT. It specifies CACDLLGDPTDKLIF.